This TCR beta chain was retrieved from a study of PD-1 blockade in classical Hodgkin lymphoma. Study-wide context: With a 2-week interval, patients received intravenous nivolumab at 3 mg/kg. General study points: CD8+ TCR diversity did not rise significantly by C4D1, unlike CD4+. Although disease activity or prior therapy may be involved, causes of the repertoire differences remain undefined.

The table came from immunoSEQ multiplex PCR; TCRdb's copy has only in-frame clones and leaves some out. Seen here are tens of thousands of clones, 84% observed once, and the top ten hold about 1.8%. Autologous stem cell transplantation was followed by relapse in every patient, and brentuximab vedotin exposure varied. Negative selection with magnetic separation was used to purify CD4+ T cells from thawed PBMCs. V lost 1 base, J lost 1 base, and 10 bases lay in between. There are 15 residues in the CDR3. Germline assignment: CDR1 SGHAT and CDR2 FQNNGV. In the case of this clone: As yet, its antigen is unknown.

The material was CD4+ T cells from blood, obtained at baseline. The V and J genes are TRBV11-2 and TRBJ1-1; D gene ambiguous. This clonotype was obtained from a human donor with classical Hodgkin lymphoma. The CDR3 DNA sequence: TGTGCCAGCAGCTTAGTCCGAGGGAAGAACACTGAAGCTTTCTTT. It encodes CASSLVRGKNTEAFF.